This TCR beta chain is from a study of blood T cell repertoires in COVID-19. Study summary: COVID-19 samples, acute and convalescent, were from the United States, Italy and Spain. Sources were T cells, B-cell-depleted T cells, or PBMCs; the material itself was cDNA or gDNA.

Original handling: The assay estimated nucleated cells by amplifying reference gene primers. Sequencing used immunoSEQ multiplex PCR; TCRdb keeps in-frame clones, though not all of them. V and J calls and clone size are as listed in that table; D and trimming were resolved from the DNA. The sample has about 160,000 clones, roughly 80% seen once. CDR1 is GTSNPN and CDR2 is SVGIG in the germline V gene (reference sequence). Trimming cost V 4 bases and J 0 bases, with 10 bases left between them. The CDR3 consists of 13 residues. This clone turned up a few times. This chain links TRBV30 with TRBJ2-7; a possible D gene is TRBD2 (6 bases). Sequencing used peripheral blood. This TCR derives from a man aged 70 or older with acute or convalescent COVID-19. The CDR3: CAWKAGFSYEQYF. DNA for the CDR3: TGTGCCTGGAAAGCGGGTTTCTCCTACGAGCAGTACTTC.